These 21 T cell receptor beta chains share one sample of origin, sequenced in a study of blood T cell repertoires in COVID-19. Assay: immunoSEQ multiplex PCR; the TCRdb copy retains only in-frame clones and omits some. This sample has 150,000 to 200,000 clones, with around 80% found just once. Sequencing was done on a sample of peripheral blood. These receptors originate from a woman aged 80 or older with COVID-19, enrolled during active disease.

V usage is TRBV5-1 and J usage is TRBJ2-7; 7 bases align to TRBD2. This CDR3 spans 9 amino acids. V gave up 6 bases and J gave up 12 bases; unmatched junction bases: 3. Germline V CDR1 and CDR2: SGHRS, YFSETQ. CDR3 nucleotides: TGCGCCAGCATGGGGAGGGCGTACTTC. Protein product: CASMGRAYF.

The chain recombines TRBV28 with TRBJ2-1; 8 nucleotides line up with TRBD2. The germline CDR1 and CDR2 sequences are MDHEN and SYDVKM. Germline trimming cut 7 bases from V and 5 bases from J; bases unmatched to any gene: 10. This CDR3 comprises 15 residues. The CDR3 loop reads CASTGREELDNEQFF. CDR3 sequence (DNA): TGTGCCAGCACTGGGCGGGAGGAGTTGGACAATGAGCAGTTCTTC. Full variable domain (missing parts from reference TRBV28 and TRBJ2-1): DVKVTQSSRYLVKRTGEKVFLECVQDMDHENMFWYRQDPGLGLRLIYFSYDVKMKEKGDIPEGYSVSREKKERFSLILESASTNQTSMYLCASTGREELDNEQFFGPGTRLTVL.

The chain has TRBV9 and TRBJ1-1; 8 bases match TRBD1. V gave up 0 bases and J gave up 4 bases; unmatched junction bases: 11. CDR1 is SGDLS, CDR2 YYNGEE, per germline. The CDR3 is 17 amino acids. The CDR3 spells CASSVAPAGGAGTEAFF. The DNA of the CDR3 is TGTGCCAGCAGCGTAGCACCGGCAGGGGGCGCGGGCACTGAAGCTTTCTTT.

The V and J genes are TRBV5-4 and TRBJ2-1; 9 positions match TRBD2. The CDR3 is made up of 15 amino acids. CDR1 is SGHNT and CDR2 is YYREEE in the germline V gene (reference sequence). Trimming removed 0 bases from V and 7 bases from J; junction bases left unmatched: 5. Written as DNA, the CDR3 is TGTGCCAGCAGCTTGGAGGGCGGGGGGGCTAATGAGCAGTTCTTC. It translates to CASSLEGGGANEQFF. Full variable domain (rest looked up from reference TRBV5-4 and TRBJ2-1): ETGVTQSPTHLIKTRGQQVTLRCSSQSGHNTVSWYQQALGQGPQFIFQYYREEENGRGNFPPRFSGLQFPNYSSELNVNALELDDSALYLCASSLEGGGANEQFFGPGTRLTVL.

The CDR3 loop reads CASSSRQGGGEKLFF. CDR3 nucleotides: TGTGCCAGCAGCTCAAGACAGGGTGGAGGTGAAAAACTGTTTTTT. The rearrangement joins TRBV5-4 to TRBJ1-4; 7 bases line up with TRBD1. CDR3 length: 15 residues. With V trimmed by 3 bases and J by 7 bases, 9 bases remained unmatched. The germline V gene has CDR1 SGHNT and CDR2 YYREEE (reference sequence).

This clone was observed a handful of times. This rearrangement joins TRBV12-3 or TRBV12-4 to TRBJ1-1, with 7 bases fitting TRBD1. The CDR3 loop spans 11 amino acids. The J segment lost 11 bases and the V segment lost 3 bases, leaving 3 bases of the junction unmatched. The CDR3, as DNA: TGTGCCAGCAGTTTGGGACAGAAGGCTTTCTTT. Translated: CASSLGQKAFF.

For the CDR3, the DNA is TGCAGCGTTCCCAAGATCACCTCAGGGACGCAGTATTTT. Translation gives CSVPKITSGTQYF. V is TRBV29-1 and J is TRBJ2-3, with a weak D call TRBD1 (5 bases). Deletions cut 5 bases from V and 9 bases from J, with 18 bases between. This CDR3 has 13 residues. Germline CDR1 and CDR2: SQVTM and ANQGSEA.

This clone was detected once. The chain uses TRBV18 and TRBJ2-3, with 9 nucleotides matching TRBD2. CDR1 and CDR2 (germline): KGHSH, LQKENI. V shed 0 bases and J 7 bases; nucleotides not matched to a gene: 2. This CDR3 region has 14 residues. CDR3: CASSPPSGSYTQYF. CDR3 nucleotides: TGTGCCAGCTCACCACCTAGCGGGAGCTATACGCAGTATTTT.

The chain combines TRBV19 with TRBJ1-5; the D gene is possibly TRBD1 (6 bases). The CDR3 has 16 amino acids. V was trimmed by 3 bases and J by 7 bases, leaving 19 bases between them. Germline-derived CDR1 and CDR2 are LNHDA and SQIVND (reference sequence). The DNA for the CDR3 is TGTGCCAGTAGTATCTCTTCCGTACAGGGAAACCAGCCCCAGCATTTT. Protein: CASSISSVQGNQPQHF.

V is TRBV5-1 and J is TRBJ2-7, with D possibly matching TRBD1 (6 bases). The CDR3 extends over 15 amino acids. The ends were cut back, 0 bases at V and 3 bases at J, with 13 bases in the middle. In germline, CDR1 is SGHRS, CDR2 YFSETQ. CDR3 nucleotides: TGCGCCAGCAGCTTGGGACAGGTGAGACTCTACGAGCAGTACTTC. Amino acids: CASSLGQVRLYEQYF.

The chain combines TRBV28 with TRBJ1-6; 9 positions agree with TRBD1. Germline V gene data show CDR1 as MDHEN and CDR2 as SYDVKM. The CDR3 has 18 amino acids. V was clipped by 2 bases and J by 6 bases; unmatched bases: 11. For the CDR3, the DNA is TGTGCCAGCAGTTTACCTCACCACAGGGGGCTACGTAATTCACCCCTCCACTTT. This gives the protein CASSLPHHRGLRNSPLHF.

The V and J genes are TRBV6-6 and TRBJ1-2; 7 bases map to TRBD1. V gave up 7 bases and J gave up 4 bases; unmatched junction bases: 12. CDR1 is MNHNY and CDR2 is SVGAGI in the germline V gene (reference sequence). This CDR3 has 15 amino acids. Here the CDR3 DNA reads TGTGCCAGCAATCTCCTTCTGACAGGGTCCTATGGCTACACCTTC. This sequence encodes CASNLLLTGSYGYTF.

This clone has a handful of counts. The chain links TRBV27 to TRBJ1-2; D ambiguous. Germline CDR1 and CDR2: MNHEY and SMNVEV (reference sequence). The CDR3 length is 15 residues. The V end was cut by 0 bases, the J end by 2 bases, with 10 bases between. CDR3 coding DNA: TGTGCCAGCAGTTTATCCTGGCAGAAAAACTATGGCTACACCTTC. Its protein product is CASSLSWQKNYGYTF.

This CDR3 reads CASSLATVYGYTF. The CDR3, as DNA: TGTGCCAGCAGCTTGGCAACAGTCTATGGCTACACCTTC. The V call is TRBV5-5, the J call TRBJ1-2; D is ambiguous. From germline, CDR1 is SGHKS and CDR2 YYEKEE (reference sequence). V was cut by 0 bases and J by 4 bases, with 7 bases left in between. The CDR3 is 13 residues long.

CDR3: CASSLAAGVTEAFF. CDR3 nucleotides: TGTGCCAGCAGCTTAGCGGCGGGCGTGACTGAAGCTTTCTTT. The chain recombines TRBV7-2 with TRBJ1-1, with D hard to call. Germline CDR1 SGHTA, CDR2 FQGNSA. CDR3 size: 14 residues. Trimming pared 0 bases from V and 5 bases from J, leaving 10 bases between. Looking up the rest from reference TRBV7-2 and TRBJ1-1 gives the full variable domain: GAGVSQSPSNKVTEKGKDVELRCDPISGHTALYWYRQSLGQGLEFLIYFQGNSAPDKSGLPSDRFSAERTGGSVSTLTIQRTQQEDSAVYLCASSLAAGVTEAFFGQGTRLTVV.

The sample holds one count of this clone. V usage is TRBV15 and J usage is TRBJ2-7; 8 nucleotides line up with TRBD1. J was trimmed by 1 base and V by 8 bases; bases with no gene match: 10. There are 15 residues in the CDR3. Germline V gene data show CDR1 as LNHNV and CDR2 as YYDKDF (reference sequence). In DNA, the CDR3 is TGTGCCACCGGAGAAGGGACAGGCCTTTCCTACGAGCAGTACTTC. Protein sequence: CATGEGTGLSYEQYF.

This clone was detected a few times. The chain carries TRBV6-5 and TRBJ1-6, with D possibly TRBD1 on 6 matching bases. The CDR3 spans 15 residues. Germline-derived CDR1 and CDR2 are MNHEY and SVGAGI. V was clipped by 6 bases and J by 0 bases, with 9 bases between them. CDR3 protein: CASRGQSSYNSPLHF. The CDR3 nucleotides are TGTGCCAGCAGAGGACAGAGCTCCTATAATTCACCCCTCCACTTT.

There are a few counts of this clone. This rearrangement joins TRBV4-1 to TRBJ1-2; D unresolved. V was pared by 5 bases and J by 1 base, with 8 bases between. The CDR3 consists of 13 residues. Germline values: CDR1 MGHRA, CDR2 YSYEKL. CDR3 nucleotides: TGCGCCAGCAGCAAAGCGGGTAACTATGGCTACACCTTC. Translation gives CASSKAGNYGYTF.

V and J are TRBV5-6 and TRBJ2-1; TRBD1 agrees at 10 bases. V lost 4 bases to trimming and J lost 6 bases; unmatched junction nucleotides: 4. The CDR3 runs 14 residues. Per germline, CDR1 SGHDT and CDR2 YYEEEE. Written as DNA, the CDR3 is TGTGCCAGCAGCCGCGGGACAGGGGCCAATGAGCAGTTCTTC. Amino acids: CASSRGTGANEQFF.

This clone was recorded a few times. The genes are TRBV11-2 and TRBJ2-7; 7 bases match TRBD2. The CDR3 has 15 amino acids. CDR1 and CDR2 (germline): SGHAT, FQNNGV. V trimming: 5 bases; J trimming: 3 bases; junction bases outside the gene matches: 10. The CDR3 coding sequence is TGTGCCAGCAGCCGCGGCGGGGGTTGGGGCTACGAGCAGTACTTC. Translation gives CASSRGGGWGYEQYF.

V and J are TRBV4-3 and TRBJ2-2; 8 bases map to TRBD2. The CDR3 covers 19 residues. V was pared by 1 base and J by 2 bases, with 12 bases of the junction left unmatched. Germline V gives CDR1 LGHNA, CDR2 YSLEER. The DNA of the CDR3 is TGCGCCAGCAGCCAAGCCCGGGCGGCCGCGGGGGGTAACACCGGGGAGCTGTTTTTT. Protein: CASSQARAAAGGNTGELFF.